The clone carrying this TCR beta chain was found a few times. Its cognate antigen is unknown. These data come from a study of T cells in Graves' hyperthyroidism and ophthalmopathy. Findings and limits, study-wide: Model output signaled ophthalmopathy a median around 6.9 months ahead of onset. Researchers found most expanded thyroid clonotypes above 0.001 in blood as well.

PBMCs came from about 10 ml fresh peripheral blood. There are 16 residues in the CDR3. Trimming removed 6 bases from V and 3 bases from J; junction bases left unmatched: 10. The germline gives CDR1 MDHEN, CDR2 SYDVKM. RNA transcripts gave rise to amplified TCR beta CDR3 regions. Primed by the HTBI set, a first-round RT-PCR was run on the TCR CDR3. TCRdb itself ran the multiplex PCR reads through MiXCR, one entry per CDR3 protein. This sample yields about 640,000 distinct CDR3 sequences, of which around 20% are seen a single time; over 30% belongs to the top ten. This TCR was sampled from a man aged 30 to 45 with Graves' ophthalmopathy. Sequenced input: blood. This rearrangement joins TRBV28 to TRBJ2-7; 11 bases match TRBD2. Here the CDR3 reads CASSRGGLADFYEQYF. The CDR3 region has the DNA TGTGCCAGCAGCCGGGGGGGACTAGCGGATTTCTACGAGCAGTACTTC.